A selection of T cell receptor beta chains follows, all from one sample in a study of Ad26.COV2.S vaccination and SARS-CoV-2 variants. Method: immunoSEQ multiplex PCR; TCRdb's copy keeps in-frame clones and lacks some. The profile shows about 680,000 clones, around 92% of them singletons. The sample in question was peripheral blood, obtained in a trial of Ad26.COV2.S vaccine versus placebo. These receptors originate from a person between 18 and 65 years old who received the Ad26.COV2.S COVID-19 vaccine or a placebo. CDR3s include the opening cysteine and the closing phenylalanine or tryptophan. D genes are given only for firm matches.

CAWSREAGNTIYF | NA | TRBV30
CASSYSGQGASHEQYF | TRBD1 | TRBV6-5
CASRLDRGPTGELFF | TRBD1 | TRBV7-2
CASSIDSRPGTRTDTQYF | NA | TRBV19
CASNTGTGGNYGYTF | TRBD1 | TRBV2
CASSPRDRGHNEQFF | TRBD1 | TRBV19
CASSLDSRLAGSYNEQFF | TRBD2 | TRBV11-3
CASSYTGSGRAGEQYF | TRBD2 | TRBV6-6
CASSPTPPGGQNQPQHF | TRBD1 | TRBV18
CASSTSERGAPPGAGELFF | TRBD2 | TRBV6-2/TRBV6-3
CASRTGTANTGELFF | TRBD1 | TRBV19
CASKGYGELFF | NA | TRBV12-3/TRBV12-4
CASSPQRGHTDTQYF | NA | TRBV3-1/TRBV3-2
CSDHPDYGYTF | NA | TRBV29-1
CASSFVAVNGREQYF | NA | TRBV5-1
CASSMYHVAGGQDEQFF | TRBD2 | TRBV19
CASSRYPYEQYF | NA | TRBV5-6
CASSLSRSEQYF | NA | TRBV7-2
CASSQGQAQYEQYF | TRBD1 | TRBV7-2
CASSVQPLAKNIQYF | NA | TRBV19
CASSPPGGVYEQYF | NA | TRBV7-6
CAWSARGGRALNTEAFF | NA | TRBV30
CASSYSNGGGWETQYF | TRBD2 | TRBV6-5
CASSPSGRPLYGYTF | NA | TRBV18
CASSPPTAKNIQYF | NA | TRBV18
CASSPRLSGGYTF | NA | TRBV28
CASSFRDLNTEAFF | NA | TRBV5-1
CASSWYRDGYTF | NA | TRBV7-9
CASRSTGANQPQHF | TRBD1 | TRBV6-5